This T cell receptor (beta chain) was recovered during a study of blood T cell repertoires in COVID-19. Overall study: From the United States, Italy and Spain came samples of acute and convalescent COVID-19.

V was pared by 2 bases and J by 2 bases, with 5 bases of the junction left unmatched. CDR3 size: 15 residues. From germline, CDR1 is SQVTM and CDR2 ANQGSEA. Participant-reported clinical history was the basis for cohort assignment. This clone was found once. Per the authors' pipeline: Estimation of nucleated cell counts was performed using reference gene primer amplification. Assay used: immunoSEQ multiplex PCR; TCRdb lists only in-frame clones, some missing. V and J calls and clone size are given by that table; D and trimming were obtained from the DNA. In the table there are around 290,000 clones, approximately 89% of which are singletons.

The clonotype was recovered from a woman aged 18-29 years who had recovered from COVID-19. V is TRBV29-1 and J is TRBJ2-3; the match to TRBD2 covers 9 bases. The sample was PBMCs or T cells enriched from blood (not recorded which). The CDR3 spells CSVEWGGRATDTQYF. The CDR3 nucleotides are TGCAGCGTTGAATGGGGCGGGAGGGCCACAGATACGCAGTATTTT.